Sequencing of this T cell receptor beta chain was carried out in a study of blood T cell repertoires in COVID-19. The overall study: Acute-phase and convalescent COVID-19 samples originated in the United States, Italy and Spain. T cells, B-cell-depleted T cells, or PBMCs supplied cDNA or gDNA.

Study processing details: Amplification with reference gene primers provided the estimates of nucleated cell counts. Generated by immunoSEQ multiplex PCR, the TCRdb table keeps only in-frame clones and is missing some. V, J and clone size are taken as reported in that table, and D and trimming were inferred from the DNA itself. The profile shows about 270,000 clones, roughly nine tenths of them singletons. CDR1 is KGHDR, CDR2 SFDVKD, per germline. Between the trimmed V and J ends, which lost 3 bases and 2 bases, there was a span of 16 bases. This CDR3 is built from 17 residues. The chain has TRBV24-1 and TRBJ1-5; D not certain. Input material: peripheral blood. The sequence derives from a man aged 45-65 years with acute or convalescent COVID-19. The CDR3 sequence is CATSDRNGDSGNQPQHF. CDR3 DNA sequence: TGTGCCACCAGTGATCGGAACGGGGATTCCGGCAATCAGCCCCAGCATTTT.